The rows below give T cell receptor beta chains drawn from one sample of a study of cytomegalovirus exposure and HLA in healthy donors. Sequenced by immunoSEQ multiplex PCR; TCRdb stores in-frame clones only, minus some. The listing contains 85,000 or so clones. Sequencing input: PBMCs. Every receptor here comes from a woman between 25 and 40 years old in good health and CMV-seronegative. Both conserved end residues are part of each CDR3. Fields, in order: J gene, D gene, V gene, CDR3 DNA, CDR3 protein. D genes are given only for firm matches.

TRBJ1-2 - TRBV15 TGTGCCACCAGCAGAGGTTGGGGCATAGACCCCCACTATGGCTACACCTTC CATSRGWGIDPHYGYTF
TRBJ2-1 - TRBV23-1 TGCGCCAGCAGGCGGCTCGACGAGCAGTTCTTC CASRRLDEQFF
TRBJ2-5 - TRBV6-5 TGTGCCAGCAGTTACGGGGGGCAAGAGACCCAGTACTTC CASSYGGQETQYF
TRBJ1-6 - TRBV4-1 TGCGCCAGCAGCCTTGGGGGGTTCAATTCACCCCTACACTTT CASSLGGFNSPLHF
TRBJ2-2 TRBD2 TRBV6-5 TGTGCCAGCAGTTTCGGACTAGCGGGTACCACCGGGGAGCTGTTTTTT CASSFGLAGTTGELFF
TRBJ2-7 - TRBV7-8 TGTGCCAGCAGCTCTCCTAGCGATACCTACGAGCAGTACTTC CASSSPSDTYEQYF
TRBJ1-4 TRBD1 TRBV19 TGTGCCAGTAGCAAGGACAGGGGCGGAAAACTGTTTTTT CASSKDRGGKLFF
TRBJ1-1 - TRBV19 TGTGCCAGTAGTTTTGGACAGCCAAACACTGAAGCTTTCTTT CASSFGQPNTEAFF
TRBJ2-7 - TRBV4-2 TGTGCCAGCAGCCAACACGACAGGAACGAGCAGTACTTC CASSQHDRNEQYF
TRBJ1-1 - TRBV19 TGTGCCAGCCACAACCCTGGTGGGAACACTGAAGCTTTCTTT CASHNPGGNTEAFF
TRBJ2-1 - TRBV7-9 TGTGCCAGCAGCCAATCACCGCACTCCGACAATGAGCAGTTCTTC CASSQSPHSDNEQFF
TRBJ1-1 - TRBV15 TGTACCACCAGCAGAGGGGCCGACAGGCTCATGAACACTGAAGCTTTCTTT CTTSRGADRLMNTEAFF
TRBJ1-1 TRBD1 TRBV27 TGTGCCAGCAGTTCTTTCCCTTTGGGGACAGGGGAAGCTTTCTTT CASSSFPLGTGEAFF
TRBJ2-1 - TRBV2 TGTGCCAGCAGTGATGGTCTAAACTCCTACAATGAGCAGTTCTTC CASSDGLNSYNEQFF
TRBJ2-2 - TRBV19 TGTGCCAGTAGTATCGAGACACGGACCGGGGAGCTGTTTTTT CASSIETRTGELFF
TRBJ2-5 TRBD2 TRBV4-1 TGCGCCAGCAGCCAAGGTCGCGGGAGTTTCCAAGAGACCCAGTACTTC CASSQGRGSFQETQYF
TRBJ2-1 TRBD2 TRBV5-6 TGTGCCAGCAGCTTCGAGCTAGCGGGTCACAATGAGCAGTTCTTC CASSFELAGHNEQFF
TRBJ2-1 - TRBV5-1 TGCGCCAGCAGCTCTCCAAGCGGCTCCAATGAGCAGTTCTTC CASSSPSGSNEQFF
TRBJ2-5 TRBD2 TRBV30 TGTGCCTGGAGGTCTCCCACTAGCGGGAGATTGGAGACCCAGTACTTC CAWRSPTSGRLETQYF
TRBJ1-4 - TRBV27 TGTGCCAGCAGTCTTCAGGGTGAAGAAAAACTGTTTTTT CASSLQGEEKLFF
TRBJ2-7 - TRBV5-1 TGCGCCAGCAGCTTGGGACTAGACTACGAGCAGTACTTC CASSLGLDYEQYF
TRBJ1-2 - TRBV6-1 TGTGCCAGCAGTGAGAAGAGGTATGGCTACACCTTC CASSEKRYGYTF
TRBJ2-7 - TRBV2 TGTGCCAGCAGCCCCCGGGAGTCCTACGAGCAGTACTTC CASSPRESYEQYF
TRBJ2-7 TRBD1 TRBV27 TGTGCCAGCAGTATCGGACAGGGGACCGAGCAGTACTTC CASSIGQGTEQYF
TRBJ2-7 TRBD2 TRBV5-6 TGTGCCAGCAGCGCCCCCGGGACTAGCGTTCCCGAGCAGTACTTC CASSAPGTSVPEQYF